Below, 4 T cell receptor beta chains from the same sample are listed, as sequenced in a study of blood T cell repertoires in COVID-19. The method was immunoSEQ multiplex PCR; TCRdb's version includes in-frame clones alone and lacks a portion of them. The repertoire holds 70,000 to 90,000 clones, with 85% to 90% as singletons. The sequencing input was peripheral blood. The receptor set was obtained from a man aged 80 or over with active or convalescent COVID-19.

The chain uses TRBV6-5 and TRBJ2-1, with TRBD1 identical over 8 bases. This CDR3 has 15 residues. Unmatched junction bases numbered 8, after V lost 6 bases and J lost 4 bases. Germline-derived CDR1 and CDR2 are MNHEY and SVGAGI. The CDR3 reads CASRKGQEPYNEQFF. DNA for the CDR3: TGTGCCAGCAGGAAGGGACAGGAACCTTACAATGAGCAGTTCTTC.

V gene TRBV7-2 combines with J gene TRBJ1-2; the D gene is possibly TRBD1 (5 bases). Germline assignment: CDR1 SGHTA and CDR2 FQGNSA. The CDR3 extends over 14 amino acids. Trimming stripped 8 bases from V and 4 bases from J, with 17 bases between. The chain's CDR3 is CASGRGRTTYGYTF. CDR3 DNA sequence: TGTGCCAGCGGACGGGGGAGAACCACCTATGGCTACACCTTC.

This chain uses TRBV2 with TRBJ1-2; D might be TRBD1 (6 bases). Germline values: CDR1 SNHLY, CDR2 FYNNEI. The CDR3 runs 13 residues. Deletions cut 6 bases from V and 7 bases from J, with 15 bases between. The CDR3 reads CASRVQGYSGYTF. The CDR3 nucleotides read TGTGCCAGCAGAGTACAGGGTTATTCTGGCTACACCTTC.

V gene TRBV10-3 combines with J gene TRBJ1-4, with D unresolved. The CDR3 length is 13 residues. The germline gives CDR1 ENHRY, CDR2 SYGVKD. With 6 bases removed from V and 4 bases from J, the gap between germline ends came to 9 bases. CDR3 loop: CAIRAGINEKLFF. The CDR3 DNA follows: TGTGCCATCAGGGCAGGAATTAATGAAAAACTGTTTTTT.